This is a list of T cell receptor beta chains from one sample in a study of graft-versus-host responses after intestinal transplantation. These receptors have no known antigen. The data were produced by immunoSEQ multiplex PCR, yet TCRdb's version contains in-frame clones alone and is incomplete. This table has some 86,000 clones, roughly nine tenths appearing once. This material consisted of unstimulated CD4+ T cells sorted from spleen or lymph node cells, taken before transplant. These receptors were collected from a human donor who was the organ donor for an intestinal transplant. Each CDR3 is given with its conserved first and last residue. The D gene is left open where the match is weak.

TRBD1 TRBV7-8 CASSLQLSQGNTDTQYF
TRBD1 TRBV29-1 CSVERGPSTDTQYF
TRBD1 TRBV5-4 CASSRRTGSPYEQYF
TRBD2 TRBV5-6 CASSLTSGQETQYF
TRBD1 TRBV15 CATSGNYRGSSYEQYF
TRBD1 TRBV19 CASSPREGGSRYTF
TRBD2 TRBV19 CASRLAGSYEQYF
- TRBV6-6 CASSPLARVGETQYF
TRBD1 TRBV19 CASSTGVVPQHF
- TRBV28 CASSTTTNQPQHF
- TRBV5-1 CASSLYYEQYF
- TRBV30 CAWVREMNTEAFF
- TRBV7-3 CASSLTTSGTSTDTQYF
TRBD2 TRBV15 CATGSERLAGETYEQYF
TRBD1 TRBV7-8 CASSLWSWDSRSYEQYF
- TRBV19 CARAKTGNGETQYF